This TCR beta chain was retrieved from a study of blood T cell repertoires in COVID-19. Whole-study context: Acute and convalescent COVID-19 samples came from the United States, Italy and Spain. From T cells, B-cell-depleted T cells, or PBMCs came the material, which was cDNA or gDNA.

Per the original data handling: Amplification of reference gene primers provided the estimated nucleated cell counts. Data came from immunoSEQ multiplex PCR; TCRdb stores just in-frame clones and leaves some out. V, J and clone size are those of that table, while D and trimming were read from the DNA. The repertoire includes more than 95,000 clones, more than 65% of them detected once, and approximately 25% sits in the top ten. Trimming cost V 0 bases and J 5 bases, with 16 bases left between them. The length of the CDR3 is 16 residues. The germline gives CDR1 SEHNR, CDR2 FQNEAQ (reference sequence).

Sequencing was done on a sample of peripheral blood. V is TRBV7-9 and J is TRBJ2-5; possible D gene TRBD2, 5 bases. This sequence was found in a human donor in a cohort sampled during active COVID-19. CDR3 protein: CASSLASASSAETQYF. For the CDR3, the DNA is TGTGCCAGCAGCTTAGCGAGTGCTAGCTCTGCGGAGACCCAGTACTTC.